Many counts were recorded for the clone carrying this T cell receptor (beta chain). Its matching antigen is unknown. These data come from a study of blood T cells in healthy people across ages. The use of a sample-barcoded 5' primer and a J-beta primer mix characterized a second PCR of about 6 to 12 cycles. A tag from a template-switch adaptor with 12 random nucleotides marked each cDNA molecule. Paired-end reads containing CDR3 totaled no fewer than 2.5 million for each sample. From the 5' RACE reads, TCRdb called clonotypes with MiXCR, one entry per CDR3 protein. The sample carries 1.6 million or so distinct CDR3 sequences, roughly 30% recorded once. The CDR3 loop spans 14 amino acids. Germline V CDR1 and CDR2: SQVTM, ANQGSEA. V was clipped by 7 bases and J by 1 base; unmatched bases: 9. Study results and limitations: Researchers said unsorted PBMCs prevented a conclusive naive versus antigen-experienced comparison. Per-million-T-cell TCR beta diversity fell roughly linearly with age.

Sequenced sample: blood. The TCR originated in a woman younger than 45 in good health. The chain combines TRBV29-1 with TRBJ2-7, with 8 positions matching TRBD1. The CDR3 DNA reads as TGCAGCGCCCATACTAACAGGGGGTCCTACGAGCAGTACTTC. Its protein is CSAHTNRGSYEQYF.